These 20 T cell receptor beta chains were sequenced from one sample in a study of cytomegalovirus exposure and HLA in healthy donors. PCR was performed using 60 Vbeta and 13 Jbeta primers. The method was immunoSEQ multiplex PCR; TCRdb's version includes in-frame clones alone and lacks a portion of them. Among 150,000 to 200,000 clones listed, about nine tenths were seen once. The material sequenced was PBMCs. The receptors stem from a boy aged 2 to 9 in good health and CMV-seronegative.

This clone was detected only once. The genes are TRBV6-1 and TRBJ1-5, with a weak D call TRBD1 (6 bases). CDR1 and CDR2 (germline): MNHNS, SASEGT. V shed 3 bases and J shed 0 bases, with 12 bases lying between them. CDR3 length: 16 amino acids. The CDR3 sequence: CASSDVQGYSNQPQHF. CDR3 nucleotide sequence: TGTGCCAGCAGTGACGTCCAGGGGTATAGCAATCAGCCCCAGCATTTT.

The gene calls are TRBV7-9 and TRBJ2-5, with TRBD2 matching over 9 bases. The V and J ends lost 2 bases and 1 base, in that order; junction bases with no gene match: 5. This CDR3 is built from 16 residues. CDR1 is SEHNR, CDR2 FQNEAQ, per germline (reference sequence). The CDR3 DNA reads TGTGCCAGCAGCTTACTTAGCGGGGGCCTCCAAGAGACCCAGTACTTC. This sequence encodes CASSLLSGGLQETQYF. The complete variable domain, with remaining parts taken from reference TRBV7-9 and TRBJ2-5, reads DTGVSQNPRHKITKRGQNVTFRCDPISEHNRLYWYRQTLGQGPEFLTYFQNEAQLEKSRLLSDRFSAERPKGSFSTLEIQRTEQGDSAMYLCASSLLSGGLQETQYFGPGTRLLVL.

This chain joins TRBV19 and TRBJ1-4, with D perhaps matching TRBD1 (6 bases). Germline values: CDR1 LNHDA, CDR2 SQIVND (reference sequence). V lost 3 bases and J 14 bases, leaving 16 bases between the germline ends. The CDR3 loop spans 13 amino acids. In DNA, the CDR3 is TGTGCCAGTAGTATGGGGCAGGGGACGCCTCTGTTTTTT. It yields the protein CASSMGQGTPLFF.

The chain combines TRBV10-2 with TRBJ2-2; TRBD2 aligns across 12 bases. The CDR3 contains 16 residues. V was pared by 6 bases and J by 5 bases, with 7 bases of the junction left unmatched. CDR1 WSHSY and CDR2 SAAADI come from the germline V gene. CDR3 amino acids: CASRVLAGGPTGELFF. CDR3 DNA sequence: TGCGCCAGCAGAGTACTAGCGGGGGGCCCTACCGGGGAGCTGTTTTTT.

In this sample, this clone turned up once. The CDR3 coding sequence is TGCGCCAGCAGCTTGGGCAGGGGAGTCTACGAGCAGTACTTC. Translated, it gives CASSLGRGVYEQYF. J is TRBJ2-5 and V is TRBV5-1; tentatively, D is TRBD1 (6 bases). The J call is uncertain, as TRBJ2-7 better fits the DNA end. Germline CDR1 is SGHRS and CDR2 is YFSETQ. This CDR3 is 14 amino acids long.

The rearrangement uses TRBV18 and TRBJ2-5; TRBD2 might be the D (6 bases). There are 15 residues in the CDR3. Trimming took off 0 bases at V and 1 base at J, with 9 bases between the two ends. Germline lookup yields CDR1 KGHSH and CDR2 LQKENI. The CDR3 DNA follows: TGTGCCAGCTCACCACCGGGACTGATCCAAGAGACCCAGTACTTC. The encoded protein is CASSPPGLIQETQYF. The entire variable domain, with the rest obtained from reference TRBV18 and TRBJ2-5, is as follows: NAGVMQNPRHLVRRRGQEARLRCSPMKGHSHVYWYRQLPEEGLKFMVYLQKENIIDESGMPKERFSAEFPKEGPSILRIQQVVRGDSAAYFCASSPPGLIQETQYFGPGTRLLVL.

This chain connects TRBV5-1 to TRBJ2-1; D unclear. The CDR3 is 15 amino acids. Trimming removed 0 bases at V and 4 bases at J, with 11 bases between. From germline, CDR1 is SGHRS and CDR2 YFSETQ. The CDR3 reads CASSLAGEPYNEQFF. The CDR3 DNA reads TGCGCCAGCAGCTTGGCCGGTGAGCCTTACAATGAGCAGTTCTTC.

V is TRBV28 and J is TRBJ2-3, with 7 bases fitting TRBD2. The germline gives CDR1 MDHEN, CDR2 SYDVKM. The CDR3 has 16 amino acids. V was clipped by 2 bases and J by 2 bases; unmatched bases: 7. CDR3: CASSLASGILTDTQYF. The CDR3, as DNA: TGTGCCAGCAGTTTAGCGAGCGGGATTCTCACAGATACGCAGTATTTT.

The J gene is TRBJ1-2, the V gene TRBV29-1; D unclear. Germline loops: CDR1 SQVTM, CDR2 ANQGSEA. The CDR3 runs 12 residues. V was clipped by 7 bases and J by 3 bases, with 12 bases between them. The CDR3 reads CSALGHDYGYTF. DNA of the CDR3: TGCAGCGCCCTTGGGCATGACTATGGCTACACCTTC.

The rearrangement uses TRBV19 and TRBJ2-2; a weak D match, TRBD2 (5 bases). Germline V lookup: CDR1 LNHDA, CDR2 SQIVND (reference sequence). V was cut by 5 bases and J by 7 bases, with 14 bases left in between. This CDR3 contains 14 residues. CDR3 DNA sequence: TGTGCCAGTAGTGTAGGAGTCGCGGGCGGGGAGCTGTTTTTT. Protein sequence: CASSVGVAGGELFF.

V usage is TRBV15 and J usage is TRBJ1-4; the D gene is possibly TRBD1 (6 bases). From germline, CDR1 is LNHNV and CDR2 YYDKDF (reference sequence). The ends were cut back, 0 bases at V and 0 bases at J, with 8 bases in the middle. This CDR3 has 16 amino acids. Here the CDR3 DNA reads TGTGCCACCAGCAGAGATTCAGGGGCAACTAATGAAAAACTGTTTTTT. This encodes CATSRDSGATNEKLFF. The variable domain in full, completed from reference TRBV15 and TRBJ1-4, reads DAMVIQNPRYQVTQFGKPVTLSCSQTLNHNVMYWYQQKSSQAPKLLFHYYDKDFNNEADTPDNFQSRRPNTSFCFLDIRSPGLGDTAMYLCATSRDSGATNEKLFFGSGTQLSVL.

The rearrangement uses TRBV2 and TRBJ2-5, with 7 bases identical to TRBD1. The closer fit of TRBJ2-7 to the DNA end suggests the J call may be wrong. Germline V gene data show CDR1 as SNHLY and CDR2 as FYNNEI. This CDR3 contains 13 residues. CDR3 sequence (DNA): TGTGCCAGCACCAAGGGACAGTCCTACGAGCAGTACTTC. Its translation is CASTKGQSYEQYF.

The gene calls are TRBV6-4 and TRBJ1-1; 8 nucleotides align to TRBD1. Germline CDR1 MRHNA, CDR2 SNTAGT. Trimming removed 9 bases from V and 4 bases from J; junction bases left unmatched: 16. The CDR3 loop spans 16 amino acids. CDR3 loop: CARTVGGATGGTEAFF. The DNA for the CDR3 is TGTGCCAGAACGGTGGGGGGGGCTACAGGGGGCACTGAAGCTTTCTTT.

This chain uses TRBV25-1 with TRBJ2-7, with D unresolved. The CDR3 totals 12 residues. V gave up 7 bases and J gave up 5 bases, with 12 bases separating them. Germline V lookup: CDR1 MGHDK, CDR2 SYGVNS. The chain's CDR3 is CASTVVRDEQYF. The CDR3 DNA reads as TGTGCCAGCACGGTAGTCCGCGACGAGCAGTACTTC.

The V gene is TRBV25-1, the J gene TRBJ2-2, with D maybe TRBD2 (6 bases). V was pared by 4 bases and J by 3 bases, with 9 bases between. CDR3 length: 14 amino acids. The germline gives CDR1 MGHDK, CDR2 SYGVNS. The CDR3 DNA reads TGTGCCAGCAGTGGGGGGGTTTACACCGGGGAGCTGTTTTTT. Translation gives CASSGGVYTGELFF. The full variable domain, completed using reference TRBV25-1 and TRBJ2-2, is EADIYQTPRYLVIGTGKKITLECSQTMGHDKMYWYQQDPGMELHLIHYSYGVNSTEKGDLSSESTVSRIRTEHFPLTLESARPSHTSQYLCASSGGVYTGELFFGEGSRLTVL.

V gene TRBV4-2 combines with J gene TRBJ2-5, with 9 positions matching TRBD2. The DNA end favors TRBJ2-7, so the J call may be wrong. CDR1 is LGHNA, CDR2 YNFKEQ, per germline. This CDR3 region has 14 residues. The CDR3 sequence is CASSQREGVYEQYF. The CDR3 coding sequence is TGTGCCAGCAGCCAGCGGGAGGGAGTCTACGAGCAGTACTTC.

The chain couples TRBV6-1 to TRBJ1-5, with D possibly matching TRBD1 (5 bases). This CDR3 contains 18 residues. Germline-derived CDR1 and CDR2 are MNHNS and SASEGT. Trimming removed 0 bases at V and 0 bases at J, with 15 bases between. CDR3 coding DNA: TGTGCCAGCAGTGAAGCTAGGGAGGGACGGATTAGCAATCAGCCCCAGCATTTT. It specifies CASSEAREGRISNQPQHF.

The table lists this clone with a few counts. The chain carries TRBV6-1 and TRBJ2-7; 9 positions agree with TRBD1. This CDR3 comprises 14 residues. Trimming at V came to 4 bases and at J to 6 bases, leaving 7 bases not matched to a gene. CDR1 is MNHNS and CDR2 is SASEGT in the germline V gene. DNA for the CDR3: TGTGCCAGCAGTGGCCGGGACAGGGTTGCCGAGCAGTACTTC. Its translation is CASSGRDRVAEQYF.

The V gene is TRBV27, the J gene TRBJ2-5; tentative D call: TRBD2 (6 bases). CDR3 length equals 14 residues. CDR1 and CDR2 (germline): MNHEY, SMNVEV (reference sequence). Trimming removed 2 bases from V and 5 bases from J, with 12 bases in between. The CDR3 bases are TGTGCCAGCAGTTTAGGGGACTGGGGGGAGACCCAGTACTTC. It yields the protein CASSLGDWGETQYF.

This clone was observed once. CDR3 residues: CASSSTGGSQPQHF. CDR3 coding DNA: TGTGCCAGCAGCTCGACAGGGGGCAGTCAGCCCCAGCATTTT. The chain has TRBV13 and TRBJ1-5; 10 nucleotides agree with TRBD1. CDR1 PRHDT and CDR2 FYEKMQ come from the germline V gene (reference sequence). V shed 4 bases and J 6 bases; nucleotides not matched to a gene: 3. The CDR3 is 14 residues long.